A single T cell receptor (beta chain) is shown here with its context. The source of the sample is a study of shared T cell receptors in the human thymus. Clones were read by immunoSEQ multiplex PCR, and TCRdb kept only the in-frame ones, dropping some. This table holds 450,000 to 650,000 clones, roughly 74% found once. These data were likewise used in another study, on human thymus T cells. From that paper: Thymus specimens were resections from corrective heart surgery.

The specimen sequenced was thymocytes. The TCR originated in a boy under two years old with a congenital heart defect.

In nucleotides, the CDR3 is TGTGCCAGCAGATCTAGGGGGAATGGCTACACCTTC. This codes for CASRSRGNGYTF. The chain combines TRBV25-1 with TRBJ1-2, with a possible D match to TRBD1 (6 bases). This CDR3 contains 12 residues. The ends were cut back, 6 bases at V and 6 bases at J, with 11 bases in the middle. Germline V lookup: CDR1 MGHDK, CDR2 SYGVNS.